A single sample is the source of the 3 T cell receptor beta chains below, sequenced in a study of cytomegalovirus exposure and HLA in healthy donors. Researchers ran the PCR with 60 Vbeta and 13 Jbeta primers. Measured with immunoSEQ multiplex PCR; TCRdb has only the in-frame clones, and not every one. This sample has 100,000 to 120,000 clones, with under 85% found just once. Sequencing input: PBMCs. The receptors here all came from a man in his forties in good health and CMV-seronegative.

This clone was detected many times. The chain recombines TRBV5-6 with TRBJ2-3, with D maybe TRBD1 (6 bases). The germline V and J ends were trimmed by 3 bases and 5 bases, with 10 bases remaining between them. Germline V gives CDR1 SGHDT, CDR2 YYEEEE. This CDR3 contains 13 residues. Here the CDR3 reads CASSWGRGDTQYF. In DNA form, the CDR3 reads TGTGCCAGCAGCTGGGGCAGGGGAGATACGCAGTATTTT. Filled out from reference TRBV5-6 and TRBJ2-3, the complete variable domain reads DAGVTQSPTHLIKTRGQQVTLRCSPKSGHDTVSWYQQALGQGPQFIFQYYEEEERQRGNFPDRFSGHQFPNYSSELNVNALLLGDSALYLCASSWGRGDTQYFGPGTRLTVL.

This clone was detected once. The chain carries TRBV6-5 and TRBJ1-2; D perhaps matches TRBD1 (5 bases). Trimming shortened V by 0 bases and J by 4 bases, and 12 bases separated the two germline ends. Germline loops: CDR1 MNHEY, CDR2 SVGAGI. The CDR3 spans 15 residues. The CDR3 sequence is CASSYSTATIYGYTF. As DNA, the CDR3 is TGTGCCAGCAGTTACTCGACAGCAACGATCTATGGCTACACCTTC.

This rearrangement joins TRBV10-3 to TRBJ2-1, with 11 bases that match TRBD2. This CDR3 contains 16 residues. Germline V gene sequence: CDR1 ENHRY, CDR2 SYGVKD. With V trimmed by 2 bases and J by 9 bases, 9 bases remained unmatched. Here the CDR3 DNA reads TGTGCCATCAGTGAGGTAGCGGGAGGGGGGGGAGGTGAGCAGTTCTTC. Translated, it gives CAISEVAGGGGGEQFF.